At least ten counts were recorded for the clone carrying this TCR beta chain. Its target is not known. Germline loops: CDR1 SGHNT, CDR2 YENEEA. The CDR3 is 12 amino acids. V shed 4 bases and J shed 5 bases, with 8 bases lying between them. The entry originates in a study of T cells in Graves' hyperthyroidism and ophthalmopathy. Study outcomes and limitations: Blood shared most expanded thyroid clonotypes above 0.001.

TCR beta CDR3 regions were amplified from RNA transcripts. The HTBI primer set served for first-round RT-PCR of the TCR CDR3. TCRdb recomputed calls from the multiplex PCR reads with MiXCR, one row per CDR3 protein. The sample holds over 300,000 distinct CDR3 sequences, roughly 13% seen once. Graves' hyperthyroidism was deemed stable absent ophthalmopathy progression within 18 months. The study excluded patients with uncontrolled infection, other autoimmune disease, pregnancy or lactation. The receptor comes from an older woman with Graves' hyperthyroidism. The sample comprised blood. The chain is built from TRBV11-3 and TRBJ2-5, with D unresolved. CDR3 sequence: CASSSRPETQYF. The CDR3 DNA reads TGTGCCAGCAGCTCCCGGCCGGAGACCCAGTACTTC. The full variable domain, rest sourced from reference TRBV11-3 and TRBJ2-5, is EAGVVQSPRYKIIEKKQPVAFWCNPISGHNTLYWYLQNLGQGPELLIRYENEEAVDDSQLPKDRFSAERLKGVDSTLKIQPAELGDSAVYLCASSSRPETQYFGPGTRLLVL.